This T cell receptor (beta chain) was sequenced for a study of blood T cell repertoires in COVID-19. Study summary: Acute and convalescent COVID-19 specimens originated in the United States, Italy and Spain. In each case, the material was cDNA or gDNA derived from T cells, B-cell-depleted T cells, or PBMCs.

CDR3 length: 15 residues. Trimming removed 4 bases at V and 4 bases at J, with 16 bases between. CDR1 is LGHNA, CDR2 YNFKEQ, per germline. As processed by the authors: Amplification with reference gene primers provided the estimates of nucleated cell counts. TCRdb keeps only in-frame clones here, not all; method: immunoSEQ multiplex PCR. V and J calls and clone size follow that table, whereas D and trimming were derived from the DNA. This table holds about 34,000 clones, less than 95% found once. This TCR was recovered from a man older than 75 with acute or convalescent COVID-19. The sequenced sample consisted of peripheral blood. The V and J genes are TRBV4-2 and TRBJ1-2, with D hard to call. CDR3 nucleotide sequence: TGTGCCAGCAGCCTTCTTCTGATTCCTAGCTATGGCTACACCTTC. Translating gives CASSLLLIPSYGYTF.